The T cell receptor (beta chain) described here comes from a study of T cells in Graves' hyperthyroidism and ophthalmopathy. Study-level findings and limits: Most thyroid clonotypes expanded above 0.001 were also detected in blood.

Researchers took RNA transcripts and amplified the TCR beta CDR3 regions from them. HTBI primers drove first-round RT-PCR of the TCR CDR3. TCRdb reanalysed the multiplex PCR reads using MiXCR and keeps one entry per CDR3 protein. The sample has about 98,000 distinct CDR3 sequences; 35% to 50% are singletons. This CDR3 spans 13 amino acids. The J segment lost 8 bases and the V segment lost 5 bases, leaving 6 bases of the junction unmatched. CDR1 is SEHNR, CDR2 FQNEAQ, per germline (reference sequence). Notes on this clonotype: Its matching antigen is unknown.

V and J are TRBV7-9 and TRBJ2-7; 10 bases line up with TRBD2. The sequencing sample was made of peripheral blood or thyroid tissue (not recorded which). The TCR originated in a woman aged 25 to 45 with Graves' hyperthyroidism. CDR3: CASSVTSGNQQYF. The CDR3 bases are TGTGCCAGCAGCGTTACTAGCGGGAACCAGCAGTACTTC.